This TCR beta chain was captured by sequencing in a study of blood T cell repertoires in COVID-19. Study as a whole: Whether acute or convalescent, the COVID-19 samples came from the United States, Italy and Spain.

CDR1 GTSNPN and CDR2 SVGIG come from the germline V gene (reference sequence). V was shortened by 2 bases and J by 6 bases, with 22 bases between the two germline ends. This CDR3 comprises 16 residues. As handled by the study authors: Amplification of reference gene primers was used by the study to estimate nucleated cell counts. Repertoires were generated with immunoSEQ multiplex PCR, while TCRdb's copy carries only in-frame clones and drops some. The DNA was the basis for D and trimming; V, J and clone size are from that table. The sample comprises 130,000 or so clones, over 60% of which are singletons, and 1.5% to 2% rests with the top ten.

This clonotype was sampled from a woman in her 70s with acute or convalescent COVID-19. Sequencing input: peripheral blood. This rearrangement joins TRBV30 to TRBJ1-2; no clear D gene. CDR3 amino acids: CAWSPFCHSREHGYTF. The CDR3 bases are TGTGCCTGGAGTCCGTTTTGTCACAGTAGGGAGCATGGCTACACCTTC.